This record looks at one T cell receptor (beta chain) sequence and its context. What it binds is unknown. The deep-level immunoSEQ assay was used. As originally analysed: Junction-only sequences without quality scores were provided by ImmunoSEQ, so filtering was different. The data were produced by immunoSEQ multiplex PCR, yet TCRdb's version contains in-frame clones alone and is incomplete. Clone size and the V and J calls come from that table; the DNA yielded D and trimming. This table holds hundreds of thousands of clones, about 74% found once. Everyone who donated was a Caucasian adult who lived in Nashville, Tennessee. The data were obtained in a study of shared clonotypes between healthy human individuals. Study outcomes and limitations: Some naive CD4 clonotypes, around 4.7%, turned up in common across several donors.

The J segment lost 1 base and the V segment lost 5 bases, leaving 6 bases of the junction unmatched. Looked up from germline, CDR1 is SNHLY and CDR2 is FYNNEI. The CDR3 runs to 15 residues. The receptor was isolated from a woman in her twenties or thirties in good health. The sequenced material came from memory CD4+ T cells sorted from blood. Subset specified: CD45RA-negative fraction. The chain recombines TRBV2 with TRBJ2-3; the match to TRBD1 covers 7 bases. This chain's CDR3 is CASSPRTGGTDTQYF. DNA for the CDR3: TGTGCCAGCAGTCCCAGGACAGGAGGCACAGATACGCAGTATTTT.